This T cell receptor beta chain derives from a study of shared clonotypes between healthy human individuals. About the research overall: Plates per donor: three CD4 naive, three CD4 memory, two CD8 naive, one CD8 memory.

Clones were read by immunoSEQ multiplex PCR, and TCRdb kept only the in-frame ones, dropping some. The repertoire holds fewer than 700,000 clones, with approximately 95% as singletons. Naive CD8 cells, CD45RO-negative and positively selected for CCR7, excluded terminally differentiated effector memory CD45RA+ cells. Points from the study as a whole: The generation probabilities recorded for non-shared clonotypes fell below those of clonotypes shared by all four donors.

On this clone: Its matching antigen is unknown.

The CDR3 contains 16 residues. V was shortened by 4 bases and J by 0 bases, with 16 bases between the two germline ends. The germline gives CDR1 PRHDT, CDR2 FYEKMQ (reference sequence). The sample consisted of naive CD8+ T cells sorted from blood. This receptor was identified in a woman in her 30s in good health. This chain joins TRBV13 and TRBJ2-7; possible D gene TRBD1, 6 bases. The CDR3 is CASSSRPGQSSYEQYF. The CDR3 DNA reads TGTGCCAGCAGCTCCCGCCCGGGACAATCCTCCTACGAGCAGTACTTC.